Listed below are T cell receptor beta chains from one sample, sequenced in a study of chemoradiotherapy in HPV16-positive cancers. Repertoires were generated with immunoSEQ multiplex PCR, while TCRdb's copy carries only in-frame clones and drops some. The sample contains more than 20,000 clones, 92% of which appear only once. Specimen: blood, collected from a patient who underwent chemoradiotherapy. The receptors originated from a human donor with HPV-associated anogenital cancer. The CDR3 runs from the conserved cysteine through the conserved F or W.

>TRBJ2-4|TRBV2
CASRDRGYIQYF
>TRBJ2-1|TRBV7-9
CASSLVAGSNEQFF
>TRBJ1-2|TRBV2
CASSPQGPYGYTF
>TRBJ2-5|TRBV7-9
CASSLLETQYF
>TRBJ1-5|TRBV6-5
CASAVWANQPQHF
>TRBJ2-7|TRBV6-5
CASTDSNSYEQYF
>TRBJ1-3|TRBV5-1
CASSLRGGSGNTIYF
>TRBJ2-7|TRBV7-2
CASSSPPSLKQYF
>TRBJ2-5|TRBV5-5
CASSFLASGTSFQETQYF
>TRBJ1-2|TRBV4-3
CASSQDGTVSYPNYGYTF
>TRBJ2-7|TRBV13
CASSSRTGVYEQYF
>TRBJ2-4|TRBV6-1
CASSPFPMTEEYF
>TRBJ1-2|TRBV7-9
CASSLAVRDYGYTF
>TRBJ2-5|TRBV5-4
CASSRDVLRETQYF
>TRBJ1-2|TRBV6-5
CASSAGRNYGYTF
>TRBJ2-3|TRBV15
CAISREVGTDTQYF
>TRBJ1-2|TRBV28
CASTTVNYGYTF
>TRBJ2-7|TRBV7-2
CASSLSSGRRYEQYF
>TRBJ1-6|TRBV27
CASGPLFHNSPLHF
>TRBJ1-5|TRBV6-6
CASSSRQGTGNQPQHF
>TRBJ2-7|TRBV27
CASSRSGRLSYEQYF
>TRBJ2-1|TRBV18
CASSPQVVDNEQFF
>TRBJ1-5|TRBV10-1
CASSADQPQHF
>TRBJ2-3|TRBV7-6
CASGDLATSTDTQYF
>TRBJ2-2|TRBV11-2
CASSFSSTVAGELFF
>TRBJ2-2|TRBV19
CASYNRWWAGPGSGELFF
>TRBJ2-3|TRBV4-3
CASSPRLAGTDTQYF
>TRBJ2-7|TRBV4-1
CASSQESGRGRYEQYF
>TRBJ1-2|TRBV9
CASSVGQGYGYTF
>TRBJ2-7|TRBV25-1
CASSKWDGYYEQYF
>TRBJ2-2|TRBV7-2
CASSSGTGVTGELFF
>TRBJ2-5|TRBV7-2
CASSSGTSGRPQYF
>TRBJ1-1|TRBV7-3
CASSFTPGGTEAFF
>TRBJ1-2|TRBV28
CASSFSSIVDYGYTF
>TRBJ2-7|TRBV7-8
CASSLAAPQGETYEQYF
>TRBJ2-5|TRBV7-9
CASSLAKHQTKGEQETQYF
>TRBJ2-2|TRBV5-4
CASSRTGTGELFF
>TRBJ1-1|TRBV19
CASSNIPQGANTEAFF
>TRBJ2-1|TRBV27
CASSLGTVSYNEQFF
>TRBJ2-3|TRBV18
CASSPGQRSTDTQYF
>TRBJ2-1|TRBV7-9
CASSFTLLPNEQFF
>TRBJ2-7|TRBV27
CASSLRGQGAYEQYF